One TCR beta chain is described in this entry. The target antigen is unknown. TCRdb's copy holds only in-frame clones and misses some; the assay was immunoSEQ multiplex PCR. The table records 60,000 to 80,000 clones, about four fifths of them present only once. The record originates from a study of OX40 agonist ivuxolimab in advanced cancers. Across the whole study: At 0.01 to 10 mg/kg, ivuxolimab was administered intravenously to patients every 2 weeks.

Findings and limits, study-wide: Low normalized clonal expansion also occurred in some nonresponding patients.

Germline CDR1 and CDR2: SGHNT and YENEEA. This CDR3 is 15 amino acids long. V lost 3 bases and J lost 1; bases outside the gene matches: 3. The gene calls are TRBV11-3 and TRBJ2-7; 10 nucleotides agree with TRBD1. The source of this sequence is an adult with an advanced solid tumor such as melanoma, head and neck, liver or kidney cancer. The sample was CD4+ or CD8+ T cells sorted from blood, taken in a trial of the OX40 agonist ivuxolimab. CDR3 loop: CASSLGTGVSYEQYF. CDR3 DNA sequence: TGTGCCAGCAGCTTGGGGACAGGGGTTTCCTACGAGCAGTACTTC. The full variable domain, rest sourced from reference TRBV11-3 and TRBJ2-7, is EAGVVQSPRYKIIEKKQPVAFWCNPISGHNTLYWYLQNLGQGPELLIRYENEEAVDDSQLPKDRFSAERLKGVDSTLKIQPAELGDSAVYLCASSLGTGVSYEQYFGPGTRLTVT.